The 19 T cell receptor beta chains below were found in one sample sequenced in a study of shared clonotypes between healthy human individuals. Assay: immunoSEQ multiplex PCR; the TCRdb copy retains only in-frame clones and omits some. The sample has approximately 980,000 clones, around 80% seen once; the top ten hold about 1.5%. The sample comprised memory CD4+ T cells sorted from blood. This sample's subset: CD45RA-negative fraction. The receptors were gathered from a man aged 18 to 30 in good health.

The gene calls are TRBV5-1 and TRBJ2-7, with D possibly TRBD1 on 7 matching bases. Per germline, CDR1 SGHRS and CDR2 YFSETQ. The CDR3 is 15 residues long. The V gene lost 1 base and the J gene lost 6 bases, with 17 bases spanning the gap. The CDR3 spells CASSLTGDGGGEQYF. The CDR3, as DNA: TGCGCCAGCAGCTTGACAGGGGACGGAGGGGGCGAGCAGTACTTC.

The rearrangement links TRBV10-1 to TRBJ1-1, with D perhaps TRBD1 (6 bases). V was shortened by 4 bases and J by 1 base, with 7 bases between the two germline ends. The CDR3 is made up of 13 amino acids. Germline V gives CDR1 WNHNN, CDR2 SYGVQD (reference sequence). The CDR3 DNA follows: TGCGCCAGCAGTGCGGACAGGAACACTGAAGCTTTCTTT. Residues: CASSADRNTEAFF.

The CDR3: CASSLDPEVGHEQYF. The CDR3 nucleotides are TGTGCCAGCAGCTTGGATCCTGAAGTCGGCCACGAGCAGTACTTC. The genes are TRBV5-4 and TRBJ2-7; no definite D call. The V end was cut by 0 bases, the J end by 5 bases, with 15 bases between. This CDR3 has 15 amino acids. The germline V gene encodes CDR1 SGHNT and CDR2 YYREEE (reference sequence).

This chain connects TRBV18 to TRBJ2-4; TRBD2 agrees at 9 bases. Looked up from germline, CDR1 is KGHSH and CDR2 is LQKENI. With V trimmed by 8 bases and J by 1 base, 21 bases remained unmatched. The CDR3 consists of 20 residues. CDR3 amino acids: CASTPRPSGDPSLAKNIQYF. DNA of the CDR3: TGTGCCAGCACGCCGAGGCCTAGCGGGGACCCCTCCCTGGCCAAAAACATTCAGTACTTC.

This clone was detected ten times or more. Other DNA sequences from this sample encode an identical CDR3 as well. The rearrangement uses TRBV2 and TRBJ1-2; maybe TRBD1 (5 bases). CDR3 length: 12 amino acids. The V gene lost 7 bases and the J gene lost 3 bases, with 9 bases spanning the gap. CDR1 SNHLY and CDR2 FYNNEI come from the germline V gene. This CDR3 reads CASTGDDYGYTF. The CDR3 DNA sequence: TGTGCCAGCACCGGGGACGACTATGGCTACACCTTC.

The J gene is TRBJ2-7, the V gene TRBV5-6; D remains ambiguous. This CDR3 has 13 residues. From germline, CDR1 is SGHDT and CDR2 YYEEEE. The V end was cut by 4 bases, the J end by 2 bases, with 10 bases between. CDR3 nucleotide sequence: TGTGCCAGCAGCAGCCAAGTTACCTACGAGCAGTACTTC. Its protein is CASSSQVTYEQYF.

The chain combines TRBV5-8 with TRBJ2-5; a weak D match, TRBD2 (6 bases). CDR3 size: 15 residues. The V gene lost 4 bases and the J gene lost 1 base, with 14 bases spanning the gap. Germline lookup yields CDR1 SGHTS and CDR2 YDEGEE. The CDR3: CASSRRLGGQETQYF. CDR3 nucleotides: TGTGCCAGCAGCCGCCGTTTGGGGGGCCAAGAGACCCAGTACTTC.

The V and J genes are TRBV18 and TRBJ2-6; D may be TRBD2 (6 bases). Germline V lookup: CDR1 KGHSH, CDR2 LQKENI. V lost 2 bases and J lost 3, with 8 bases in between. The CDR3 sequence is 15 residues long. The CDR3 nucleotides are TGTGCCAGCTCACCATGGAGGGATGGGGCCAACGTCCTGACTTTC. Encoded protein: CASSPWRDGANVLTF. Looking up the rest from reference TRBV18 and TRBJ2-6 gives the full variable domain: NAGVMQNPRHLVRRRGQEARLRCSPMKGHSHVYWYRQLPEEGLKFMVYLQKENIIDESGMPKERFSAEFPKEGPSILRIQQVVRGDSAAYFCASSPWRDGANVLTFGAGSRLTVL.

In this sample, this clone turned up a few times. The gene calls are TRBV2 and TRBJ2-1; D unresolved. The length of the CDR3 is 11 residues. Germline V gene lookup returns CDR1 SNHLY and CDR2 FYNNEI. Trimming took off 5 bases at V and 8 bases at J, with 7 bases between the two ends. The CDR3 DNA reads TGTGCCAGCAGTTCCTCGGATGAGCAGTTCTTC. This translates into CASSSSDEQFF.

Points on this clone: The same CDR3 also results from other DNA sequences found in this sample. V and J are TRBV7-2 and TRBJ2-5; D unresolved. Germline values: CDR1 SGHTA, CDR2 FQGNSA. V gave up 1 base and J gave up 1 base, with 7 bases separating them. This CDR3 is 14 amino acids long. The DNA of the CDR3 is TGTGCCAGCAGCTTAGGTGGAGTCCAAGAGACCCAGTACTTC. It codes for CASSLGGVQETQYF. The whole variable domain, remainder taken from reference TRBV7-2 and TRBJ2-5, is GAGVSQSPSNKVTEKGKDVELRCDPISGHTALYWYRQSLGQGLEFLIYFQGNSAPDKSGLPSDRFSAERTGGSVSTLTIQRTQQEDSAVYLCASSLGGVQETQYFGPGTRLLVL.

The V call is TRBV28, the J call TRBJ1-2; TRBD1 agrees at 7 bases. This CDR3 is built from 15 residues. The V and J ends lost 5 bases and 5 bases, in that order; junction bases with no gene match: 11. Germline CDR1 is MDHEN and CDR2 is SYDVKM. CDR3 protein: CASSPPSGGGYGYTF. In DNA form, the CDR3 reads TGTGCCAGCAGTCCCCCGTCAGGGGGGGGATATGGCTACACCTTC.

This chain uses TRBV29-1 with TRBJ2-2; D might be TRBD1 (6 bases). CDR1 is SQVTM, CDR2 ANQGSEA, per germline. This CDR3 spans 14 amino acids. Deletions cut 5 bases from V and 1 base from J, with 11 bases between. CDR3 amino acids: CSVSRQVNTGELFF. CDR3 DNA sequence: TGCAGCGTTAGCAGACAGGTGAACACCGGGGAGCTGTTTTTT.

The V call is TRBV4-1, the J call TRBJ2-1; 7 bases agree with TRBD1. This CDR3 spans 18 amino acids. CDR1 is MGHRA, CDR2 YSYEKL, per germline. The V gene end was trimmed by 1 base and the J gene end by 2 bases; junction bases not matched to a gene: 11. The CDR3, as DNA: TGCGCCAGCAGCCAAGCCTCGACAGGGCGAGGAACCTACAATGAGCAGTTCTTC. Translation: CASSQASTGRGTYNEQFF.

A word on this clone: Other nucleotide sequences from this sample produce the same CDR3. J is TRBJ2-3 and V is TRBV5-4; tentatively, D is TRBD1 (6 bases). The CDR3 is 13 amino acids. Between the trimmed V and J ends, which lost 4 bases and 3 bases, there was a span of 9 bases. The V gene's germline CDR1 is SGHNT and CDR2 YYREEE (reference sequence). CDR3 amino acids: CASSVQGTDTQYF. The CDR3 coding sequence is TGTGCCAGCAGCGTACAGGGTACAGATACGCAGTATTTT. The whole variable domain, filled in from reference TRBV5-4 and TRBJ2-3, reads ETGVTQSPTHLIKTRGQQVTLRCSSQSGHNTVSWYQQALGQGPQFIFQYYREEENGRGNFPPRFSGLQFPNYSSELNVNALELDDSALYLCASSVQGTDTQYFGPGTRLTVL.

This chain connects TRBV10-2 to TRBJ2-5, with 12 nucleotides matching TRBD2. V dropped 6 bases and J dropped 2; count of bases not matched to a gene: 10. CDR3 length equals 17 residues. Looked up from germline, CDR1 is WSHSY and CDR2 is SAAADI. DNA for the CDR3: TGCGCCAGCAGATTCTCTAGCGGGAGGGCCGGGCAAGAGACCCAGTACTTC. Residues: CASRFSSGRAGQETQYF.

The chain has TRBV19 and TRBJ2-1; D is uncertain. The germline V and J ends were trimmed by 4 bases and 0 bases, with 13 bases remaining between them. The CDR3 is 16 amino acids. CDR1 is LNHDA and CDR2 is SQIVND in the germline V gene (reference sequence). CDR3 nucleotides: TGTGCCAGTAGTAAAAACAGTCAAGGCTCCTACAATGAGCAGTTCTTC. Amino acid sequence: CASSKNSQGSYNEQFF.

This clone came up a few times. The rearrangement links TRBV29-1 to TRBJ1-2; TRBD1 is a possible D gene (5 bases). The germline V and J ends were trimmed by 0 bases and 2 bases, with 10 bases remaining between them. The germline V gene has CDR1 SQVTM and CDR2 ANQGSEA. This CDR3 has 14 amino acids. CDR3 sequence (DNA): TGCAGCGTTGAAGATCAAGGGGAGAACTATGGCTACACCTTC. Translation: CSVEDQGENYGYTF.

J is TRBJ2-2 and V is TRBV2, with D possibly being TRBD1 (7 bases). Germline CDR1 and CDR2: SNHLY and FYNNEI. V was shortened by 2 bases and J by 4 bases, with 11 bases between the two germline ends. The CDR3 spans 15 residues. The CDR3 coding sequence is TGTGCCAGCAGTGAACAGGGGGGTAGCACCGGGGAGCTGTTTTTT. This encodes CASSEQGGSTGELFF.

The chain has TRBV5-1 and TRBJ1-4; 7 bases align to TRBD1. CDR3 length: 18 amino acids. The germline gives CDR1 SGHRS, CDR2 YFSETQ. The V gene end was trimmed by 3 bases and the J gene end by 3 bases; junction bases not matched to a gene: 14. The CDR3 region is CASSSFRDSQDPNEKLFF. CDR3 in DNA: TGCGCCAGCAGCTCCTTCCGGGACAGCCAGGACCCTAATGAAAAACTGTTTTTT.